Here is one T cell receptor (beta chain) with its context. The data are from a study of blood T cell repertoires in COVID-19. The wider study: The cDNA or gDNA used as material had been derived from T cells, B-cell-depleted T cells, or PBMCs.

CDR1 is SNHLY, CDR2 FYNNEI, per germline. The CDR3 is 11 amino acids. Between the trimmed V and J ends, which lost 7 bases and 6 bases, there was a span of 10 bases. Participant reports of clinical history set cohort assignment. Repertoires were generated with immunoSEQ multiplex PCR, while TCRdb's copy carries only in-frame clones and drops some. The sample has 470,000 or so clones; nearly 90% are singletons. The chain carries TRBV2 and TRBJ2-7; D gene ambiguous. The sequenced material came from PBMCs or T cells enriched from blood (not recorded which). The source of this sequence is a woman aged 18-30 years with acute COVID-19. Here the CDR3 reads CASNHYAEQYF. Here the CDR3 DNA reads TGTGCCAGCAACCACTACGCCGAGCAGTACTTC. The full variable domain, rest sourced from reference TRBV2 and TRBJ2-7, is EPEVTQTPSHQVTQMGQEVILRCVPISNHLYFYWYRQILGQKVEFLVSFYNNEISEKSEIFDDQFSVERPDGSNFTLKIRSTKLEDSAMYFCASNHYAEQYFGPGTRLTVT.